Listed below are T cell receptor beta chains from one sample, sequenced in a study of T-cell reconstitution after alpha-beta-depleted transplantation in children. Via MiXCR, TCRdb re-called the PCR reads, giving one row per CDR3 protein. The profile shows around 270,000 distinct CDR3 sequences, less than 9.5% of them singletons. The sample was peripheral blood, taken 360 days after TCRalphabeta/CD19-depleted stem cell transplant. These receptors were taken from a female patient under 10 years old who had a stem cell transplant for Fanconi anemia, so the T cells may come from the graft donor. The CDR3 runs from the conserved cysteine through the conserved F or W. A D gene is named only where the DNA matches it firmly. Some rows mark clone size as missing; the rest say once, few, many or name a class of expanded clone.

j_call: TRBJ2-7
d_call: TRBD2
cdr3_length: 17
clone_size: -
v_call: TRBV9
cdr3_nt: TGTGCCAGCAGCGTAAGTCATAGCGGGAGTTTTAGCTACGAGCAGTACTTC
cdr3_aa: CASSVSHSGSFSYEQYF

j_call: TRBJ2-3
d_call: TRBD1
cdr3_length: 14
clone_size: -
v_call: TRBV20-1
cdr3_nt: TGCAGTGCTGCCGGGACAGGGGGCCCAGATACGCAGTATTTT
cdr3_aa: CSAAGTGGPDTQYF

j_call: TRBJ1-3
d_call: -
cdr3_length: 14
clone_size: many
v_call: TRBV12-3/TRBV12-4
cdr3_nt: TGTGCCAGCAGCCTAGGCCAGGTCGGAAACACCATATATTTT
cdr3_aa: CASSLGQVGNTIYF

j_call: TRBJ2-2
d_call: TRBD1
cdr3_length: 15
clone_size: many
v_call: TRBV25-1
cdr3_nt: TGTGCCAGCAGTGACTGGACAGGGGGCACCGGGGAGCTGTTTTTT
cdr3_aa: CASSDWTGGTGELFF

j_call: TRBJ1-1
d_call: -
cdr3_length: 16
clone_size: -
v_call: TRBV15
cdr3_nt: TGTGCCACCAGCAGAGGAAGTATGGACCCTTACACTGAAGCTTTCTTT
cdr3_aa: CATSRGSMDPYTEAFF

j_call: TRBJ1-6
d_call: TRBD1
cdr3_length: 16
clone_size: -
v_call: TRBV2
cdr3_nt: TGTGCCAGCAGCCGACAGGGGGGGCGAGCGAATTCACCCCTCCACTTT
cdr3_aa: CASSRQGGRANSPLHF

j_call: TRBJ1-3
d_call: -
cdr3_length: 12
clone_size: many
v_call: TRBV12-3/TRBV12-4
cdr3_nt: TGTGCCAGCAGTGGGGATGCGGACACCATATATTTT
cdr3_aa: CASSGDADTIYF

j_call: TRBJ2-7
d_call: TRBD2
cdr3_length: 15
clone_size: few
v_call: TRBV2
cdr3_nt: TGTGCCAGCAGGTACTTAGCGGGAGGGCCCAGCGAGCAGTACTTC
cdr3_aa: CASRYLAGGPSEQYF

j_call: TRBJ2-3
d_call: TRBD2
cdr3_length: 19
clone_size: once
v_call: TRBV10-3
cdr3_nt: TGTGCCACCCCACCCCAAATACTAGCGGGAGACAGTCGGTCAGATACGCAGTATTTT
cdr3_aa: CATPPQILAGDSRSDTQYF

j_call: TRBJ2-2
d_call: -
cdr3_length: 14
clone_size: -
v_call: TRBV20-1
cdr3_nt: TGCAGTGCTTCACCACCAGGGCGCACCGGGGAGCTGTTTTTT
cdr3_aa: CSASPPGRTGELFF

j_call: TRBJ2-7
d_call: -
cdr3_length: 15
clone_size: many
v_call: TRBV20-1
cdr3_nt: TGCAGTGCCGTTTTCAGGGAACTTCCTCGGTTAGAGCAGTACTTC
cdr3_aa: CSAVFRELPRLEQYF

j_call: TRBJ2-5
d_call: -
cdr3_length: 14
clone_size: few
v_call: TRBV20-1
cdr3_nt: TGCAGTGCTAGAGATCAGGGCCTTCAAGAGACCCAGTACTTC
cdr3_aa: CSARDQGLQETQYF

j_call: TRBJ1-5
d_call: -
cdr3_length: 14
clone_size: few
v_call: TRBV6-2/TRBV6-3
cdr3_nt: TGTGCCAGCAATACCAGGACTCCATATCAGCCCCAGCATTTT
cdr3_aa: CASNTRTPYQPQHF

j_call: TRBJ1-2
d_call: -
cdr3_length: 12
clone_size: -
v_call: TRBV24-1
cdr3_nt: TGTGCCACCAGTGAACAAGACCGTGGCTACACCTTC
cdr3_aa: CATSEQDRGYTF

j_call: TRBJ1-1
d_call: TRBD1
cdr3_length: 16
clone_size: few
v_call: TRBV14
cdr3_nt: TGTGCCAGCAGCTGGGACAGGTTGATCCCGAACACTGAAGCTTTCTTT
cdr3_aa: CASSWDRLIPNTEAFF

j_call: TRBJ1-1
d_call: -
cdr3_length: 14
clone_size: many
v_call: TRBV15
cdr3_nt: TGTGCCACCAGCAGACAGTGGGGTGACACTGAAGCTTTCTTT
cdr3_aa: CATSRQWGDTEAFF

j_call: TRBJ2-3
d_call: -
cdr3_length: 22
clone_size: few
v_call: TRBV28
cdr3_nt: TGTGCCAGCAGTTCGCAGACAGGGCGTAACGCTTTAGCGGGGTTCCTCACAGATACGCAGTATTTT
cdr3_aa: CASSSQTGRNALAGFLTDTQYF

j_call: TRBJ1-6
d_call: TRBD1
cdr3_length: 14
clone_size: many
v_call: TRBV12-3/TRBV12-4
cdr3_nt: TGTGCCAGCAGCCGTCAGGGGGTCGATTCACCCCTCCACTTT
cdr3_aa: CASSRQGVDSPLHF

j_call: TRBJ1-3
d_call: -
cdr3_length: 11
clone_size: few
v_call: TRBV5-1
cdr3_nt: TGCGCCAGCAGAGATGGAAACACCATATATTTT
cdr3_aa: CASRDGNTIYF

j_call: TRBJ2-5
d_call: TRBD2
cdr3_length: 16
clone_size: many
v_call: TRBV7-9
cdr3_nt: TGTGCCAGCAGCTTAGGGCTAGCGGACCTCCAAGAGACCCAGTACTTC
cdr3_aa: CASSLGLADLQETQYF

j_call: TRBJ2-1
d_call: -
cdr3_length: 16
clone_size: -
v_call: TRBV19
cdr3_nt: TGTGCCAGTAGTGTCTTAGGGGGAAACGGCTACAATGAGCAGTTCTTC
cdr3_aa: CASSVLGGNGYNEQFF

j_call: TRBJ1-1
d_call: -
cdr3_length: 15
clone_size: -
v_call: TRBV10-3
cdr3_nt: TGTGCCATCAGTGTCCCCGACCGGGCGGCCACTGAAGCTTTCTTT
cdr3_aa: CAISVPDRAATEAFF

j_call: TRBJ1-2
d_call: -
cdr3_length: 14
clone_size: many
v_call: TRBV28
cdr3_nt: TGTGCCAGCAGTCCCCCGGGGCAGAACTATGGCTACACCTTC
cdr3_aa: CASSPPGQNYGYTF

j_call: TRBJ2-5
d_call: TRBD2
cdr3_length: 18
clone_size: -
v_call: TRBV28
cdr3_nt: TGTGCCAGCAGTTTGGGGGCTAGCGGGGACATGTACCAAGAGACCCAGTACTTC
cdr3_aa: CASSLGASGDMYQETQYF

j_call: TRBJ1-3
d_call: -
cdr3_length: 15
clone_size: few
v_call: TRBV4-2
cdr3_nt: TGTGCCAGCAGCCAAGTCGGGGGAACTGGAAACACCATATATTTT
cdr3_aa: CASSQVGGTGNTIYF

j_call: TRBJ2-2
d_call: TRBD1
cdr3_length: 17
clone_size: many
v_call: TRBV5-1
cdr3_nt: TGCGCCAGCAGCTTGGCCTACCCAGGGGGCGCAACCGGGGAGCTGTTTTTT
cdr3_aa: CASSLAYPGGATGELFF

j_call: TRBJ2-5
d_call: TRBD1
cdr3_length: 17
clone_size: many
v_call: TRBV6-5
cdr3_nt: TGTGCCAGCAGTTATCCTTTGGTTTCAGGGGGCCAAGAGACCCAGTACTTC
cdr3_aa: CASSYPLVSGGQETQYF

j_call: TRBJ2-2
d_call: -
cdr3_length: 15
clone_size: many
v_call: TRBV20-1
cdr3_nt: TGCAGTGCTAGACACAACCGCCAGGGGACCGGGGAGCTGTTTTTT
cdr3_aa: CSARHNRQGTGELFF

j_call: TRBJ2-7
d_call: -
cdr3_length: 14
clone_size: many
v_call: TRBV20-1
cdr3_nt: TGCAGTGCTGCCGGGACCCCGGCCCTCTACGAGCAGTACTTC
cdr3_aa: CSAAGTPALYEQYF

j_call: TRBJ1-4
d_call: TRBD1
cdr3_length: 20
clone_size: few
v_call: TRBV4-1
cdr3_nt: TGCGCCAGCAGCCAAGATCAAGCTTCGGGACAGAGAAGGACTAATGAAAAACTGTTTTTT
cdr3_aa: CASSQDQASGQRRTNEKLFF

j_call: TRBJ2-7
d_call: -
cdr3_length: 12
clone_size: many
v_call: TRBV10-2
cdr3_nt: TGCGCCAGCAGCCAGACTAGTTACGAGCAGTACTTC
cdr3_aa: CASSQTSYEQYF

j_call: TRBJ1-2
d_call: TRBD1
cdr3_length: 15
clone_size: -
v_call: TRBV29-1
cdr3_nt: TGCAGCGTTGGGACAGGGGCCCCAGCTAACTATGGCTACACCTTC
cdr3_aa: CSVGTGAPANYGYTF

j_call: TRBJ1-1
d_call: TRBD1
cdr3_length: 15
clone_size: many
v_call: TRBV5-1
cdr3_nt: TGCGCCAGCAGCCCACCTGGACAGGGGATGTCTGAAGCTTTCTTT
cdr3_aa: CASSPPGQGMSEAFF

j_call: TRBJ2-3
d_call: -
cdr3_length: 13
clone_size: many
v_call: TRBV10-2
cdr3_nt: TGCGCCAGCCGAGGGGATTACACAGATACGCAGTATTTT
cdr3_aa: CASRGDYTDTQYF

j_call: TRBJ1-5
d_call: TRBD1
cdr3_length: 20
clone_size: few
v_call: TRBV28
cdr3_nt: TGTGCCAGCAGTTTATTAGGGATCGGGACAGGGCCTTATAGCAATCAGCCCCAGCATTTT
cdr3_aa: CASSLLGIGTGPYSNQPQHF

j_call: TRBJ2-4
d_call: -
cdr3_length: 12
clone_size: many
v_call: TRBV2
cdr3_nt: TGTGCCAGCAGTGCCTTGAGGGCCATTCAGTACTTC
cdr3_aa: CASSALRAIQYF

j_call: TRBJ2-2
d_call: -
cdr3_length: 13
clone_size: -
v_call: TRBV30
cdr3_nt: TGTGCCTGGAATGGGGACGACACCGGGGAGCTGTTTTTT
cdr3_aa: CAWNGDDTGELFF

j_call: TRBJ2-2
d_call: -
cdr3_length: 15
clone_size: few
v_call: TRBV24-1
cdr3_nt: TGTGCCACCAGTGATTTGAGTTTAGACCTCGGGGAGCTGTTTTTT
cdr3_aa: CATSDLSLDLGELFF

j_call: TRBJ2-5
d_call: TRBD2
cdr3_length: 19
clone_size: many
v_call: TRBV13
cdr3_nt: TGTGCCAGCACCGAAATGACAGGGACAACTAGCGGGGAAGAAGAGACCCAGTACTTC
cdr3_aa: CASTEMTGTTSGEEETQYF

j_call: TRBJ2-5
d_call: TRBD1
cdr3_length: 16
clone_size: many
v_call: TRBV5-5
cdr3_nt: TGTGCCAGCAGCTTAAGCCCAGGGACAGCCCAAGAGACCCAGTACTTC
cdr3_aa: CASSLSPGTAQETQYF

j_call: TRBJ1-5
d_call: -
cdr3_length: 13
clone_size: many
v_call: TRBV7-8
cdr3_nt: TGTGCCAGCAGCCACCGGCGGGATCAGCCCCAGCATTTT
cdr3_aa: CASSHRRDQPQHF

j_call: TRBJ2-1
d_call: -
cdr3_length: 12
clone_size: many
v_call: TRBV5-1
cdr3_nt: TGCGCCAGCAGCTTGGTAGCGAGAGAGCAGTTCTTC
cdr3_aa: CASSLVAREQFF

j_call: TRBJ1-6
d_call: TRBD1
cdr3_length: 15
clone_size: many
v_call: TRBV15
cdr3_nt: TGTGCCACCAGCAGACAGGGACAGGGGGATTCACCCCTCCACTTT
cdr3_aa: CATSRQGQGDSPLHF

j_call: TRBJ2-3
d_call: TRBD2
cdr3_length: 14
clone_size: once
v_call: TRBV9
cdr3_nt: TGTGCCAGCACCAGCGGGGGGGCACGAGATACGCAGTATTTT
cdr3_aa: CASTSGGARDTQYF

j_call: TRBJ1-2
d_call: TRBD1
cdr3_length: 15
clone_size: few
v_call: TRBV20-1
cdr3_nt: TGCAGTGCAAGACAGGGAAATACATTTATGAGGGGCTACACCTTC
cdr3_aa: CSARQGNTFMRGYTF

j_call: TRBJ1-1
d_call: -
cdr3_length: 15
clone_size: -
v_call: TRBV6-1
cdr3_nt: TGTGCCAGCAGCACAGGAGTTGAACAGCTTACATCGGCTTTCTTT
cdr3_aa: CASSTGVEQLTSAFF

j_call: TRBJ2-7
d_call: -
cdr3_length: 16
clone_size: many
v_call: TRBV25-1
cdr3_nt: TGTGCCAGCAGTGAGACTTCAAAACAGGGCTCCTACGAGCAGTACTTC
cdr3_aa: CASSETSKQGSYEQYF

j_call: TRBJ2-3
d_call: TRBD1
cdr3_length: 15
clone_size: many
v_call: TRBV27
cdr3_nt: TGTGCCAGCAGTTTATGGGACAGAGGCACAGATACGCAGTATTTT
cdr3_aa: CASSLWDRGTDTQYF

j_call: TRBJ2-3
d_call: TRBD1
cdr3_length: 16
clone_size: many
v_call: TRBV24-1
cdr3_nt: TGTGCCACCAGGCAAACAGGGGGGTTAGGCACAGATACGCAGTATTTT
cdr3_aa: CATRQTGGLGTDTQYF

j_call: TRBJ1-3
d_call: -
cdr3_length: 15
clone_size: many
v_call: TRBV5-1
cdr3_nt: TGCGCCAGCAGAACGGGGGGCGGATCTGGAAACACCATATATTTT
cdr3_aa: CASRTGGGSGNTIYF

j_call: TRBJ2-7
d_call: TRBD2
cdr3_length: 14
clone_size: many
v_call: TRBV7-2
cdr3_nt: TGTGCCAGCAGCCAGCTAGCGGGGTCCTACGAGCAGTACTTC
cdr3_aa: CASSQLAGSYEQYF